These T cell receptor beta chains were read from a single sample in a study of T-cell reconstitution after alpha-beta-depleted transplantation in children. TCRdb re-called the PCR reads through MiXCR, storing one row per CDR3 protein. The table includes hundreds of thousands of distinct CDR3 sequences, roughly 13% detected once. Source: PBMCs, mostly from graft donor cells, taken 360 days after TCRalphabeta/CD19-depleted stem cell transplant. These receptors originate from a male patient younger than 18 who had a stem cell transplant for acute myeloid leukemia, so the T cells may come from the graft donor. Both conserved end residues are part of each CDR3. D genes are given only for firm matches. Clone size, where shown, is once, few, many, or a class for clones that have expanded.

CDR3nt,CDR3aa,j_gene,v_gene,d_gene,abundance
TGTGCCAGCAGCCCAGGACTAGCTAATGAGCAGTTCTTC,CASSPGLANEQFF,TRBJ2-1,TRBV5-1,TRBD2,many
TGCGCCAGCAGCCCACGACTAGCAAACCACGAGCAGTACTTC,CASSPRLANHEQYF,TRBJ2-7,TRBV5-1,TRBD2,NA
TGTGCCAGCAGTTCATCGACCGGTTCGGGCTACGAGCAGTACTTC,CASSSSTGSGYEQYF,TRBJ2-7,TRBV28,NA,many
TGCAGTGCTAGCGCACAAGAGACCCAGTACTTC,CSASAQETQYF,TRBJ2-5,TRBV20-1,NA,NA
TGTGCCAGCAGTCTCCTCGGGCCCGGGAGGGAGACCCAGTACTTC,CASSLLGPGRETQYF,TRBJ2-5,TRBV12-3/TRBV12-4,TRBD2,NA
TGTGCCAGCAGCCTCGGACAGTTGAATCCCAATCAGCCCCAGCATTTT,CASSLGQLNPNQPQHF,TRBJ1-5,TRBV5-6,NA,NA
TGTGCCAGCTCACGACAGGGGAACGAAGCTTTCTTT,CASSRQGNEAFF,TRBJ1-1,TRBV18,TRBD1,NA
TGTGCCAGCAGCTTAGCGGTGGGCGGGATGGGACGGTCCTACAATGAGCAGTTCTTC,CASSLAVGGMGRSYNEQFF,TRBJ2-1,TRBV7-2,NA,few
TGCGCCAGCAGCTTTAGTAGTCGACAGGAGCCCTACGAGCAGTACTTC,CASSFSSRQEPYEQYF,TRBJ2-7,TRBV5-1,NA,many
TGTGCCAGCAGTTACTATTCCACCACCACGACAGGGGGGGAAGGTGAAAAACTGTTTTTT,CASSYYSTTTTGGEGEKLFF,TRBJ1-4,TRBV28,TRBD1,NA
TGTGCCAGTAGTATTGCGAGCGGGACCTACAATGAGCAGTTCTTC,CASSIASGTYNEQFF,TRBJ2-1,TRBV19,TRBD2,once
TGTGCCAGCAGCTTAGGTGGTGCGGGAGGGCTTCTCGAGCAGTACTTC,CASSLGGAGGLLEQYF,TRBJ2-7,TRBV7-6,TRBD2,NA
TGCAGTGCTACTCGCGGGGCATCTAGCACAGATACGCAGTATTTT,CSATRGASSTDTQYF,TRBJ2-3,TRBV20-1,NA,NA
TGTGCCAGCAGTTTAAGGGCTAGCGGGAGTGATACGCAGTATTTT,CASSLRASGSDTQYF,TRBJ2-3,TRBV28,TRBD2,NA
TGCAGTGCCAACGAGGAGACCCAGTACTTC,CSANEETQYF,TRBJ2-5,TRBV20-1,NA,NA
TGCAGCGTTGACGGGCAGGGGGCGCTTGGGGCCAACGTCCTGACTTTC,CSVDGQGALGANVLTF,TRBJ2-6,TRBV29-1,TRBD1,many
TGTGCCAGCAGTGATACGGGACAGGAAAACATTCAGTACTTC,CASSDTGQENIQYF,TRBJ2-4,TRBV7-2,TRBD1,NA
TGCAGTGCTAGCCCAGGGGGAGACTATGGCTACACCTTC,CSASPGGDYGYTF,TRBJ1-2,TRBV20-1,TRBD1,few
TGCAGTGCTAGTGGACTAGCAGGGGGGTATGAGCAGTTCTTC,CSASGLAGGYEQFF,TRBJ2-1,TRBV20-1,NA,NA
TGTGCCAGCCGCCCAGGATTAGAAAACACCATATATTTT,CASRPGLENTIYF,TRBJ1-3,TRBV2,NA,NA
TGTGCCAGCAGTTACGCCTACCCCCGGGAGCAGTACTTC,CASSYAYPREQYF,TRBJ2-7,TRBV6-2/TRBV6-3,NA,NA
TGCAGTGCTAGAGCGGAGTATAACCAAGAGACCCAGTACTTC,CSARAEYNQETQYF,TRBJ2-5,TRBV20-1,NA,NA
TGTACCTGCTGTCTCGGACAGGGCGCCATGAACACTGAAGCTTTCTTT,CTCCLGQGAMNTEAFF,TRBJ1-1,TRBV2,TRBD1,once
TGTGCCAGCTCACCACTCGGGCAGGGAAACACTGAAGCTTTCTTT,CASSPLGQGNTEAFF,TRBJ1-1,TRBV18,NA,few
TGCAGTGCTAGAGATCCTCGCTGGGGTTTTGAAGCTTTCTTT,CSARDPRWGFEAFF,TRBJ1-1,TRBV20-1,NA,few
TGTGCCAGTCCCTGCCCAGGGGATCCCACAGATACGCAGTATTTT,CASPCPGDPTDTQYF,TRBJ2-3,TRBV19,NA,NA
TGTGCCAGCAGTGAAAATGAGCGGGAGCGGGCCTACAATGAGCAGTTCTTC,CASSENERERAYNEQFF,TRBJ2-1,TRBV25-1,TRBD2,NA
TGTGCCAGCACCTGGACTAGGGTATCCTACGAGCAGTACTTC,CASTWTRVSYEQYF,TRBJ2-7,TRBV12-3/TRBV12-4,TRBD2,few
TGTGCCAGCAGCCCCAAACGACTAGCGGGAGTCCCAGATACGCAGTATTTT,CASSPKRLAGVPDTQYF,TRBJ2-3,TRBV7-2,TRBD2,NA
TGCGCCAGCAGCCAAGAAGGCGAGTCCTACGAGCAGTACTTC,CASSQEGESYEQYF,TRBJ2-7,TRBV4-3,NA,few
TGTGCCAGCAGCCCAAACGGACTAGCGTGGTACGAGCAGTACTTC,CASSPNGLAWYEQYF,TRBJ2-7,TRBV27,TRBD2,NA
TGTGCCACCAGCAGAGCCCAGGGTGTGGGAGAGACCCAGTACTTC,CATSRAQGVGETQYF,TRBJ2-5,TRBV15,NA,NA
TGTGCCAGCAACGAAAGAGATTTAGCCAAAAACATTCAGTACTTC,CASNERDLAKNIQYF,TRBJ2-4,TRBV7-2,NA,many
TGCGCCAGCAGCTTTATCGGGGCCTCCTACGAGCAGTACTTC,CASSFIGASYEQYF,TRBJ2-7,TRBV5-1,NA,NA
TGTGCCAGCAGGACACTGATCGGAGGCTACACCTTC,CASRTLIGGYTF,TRBJ1-2,TRBV6-6,NA,few
TGTGCCAGCGGACAGGGGGTTTCGGACAATGAGCAGTTCTTC,CASGQGVSDNEQFF,TRBJ2-1,TRBV27,TRBD1,many
TGTGCCAGTAATAACGGGAGGATTGATACGCAGTATTTT,CASNNGRIDTQYF,TRBJ2-3,TRBV19,TRBD2,NA
TGTGCCAGCAGCCAGGGACTCGACAATCAGCCCCAGCATTTT,CASSQGLDNQPQHF,TRBJ1-5,TRBV28,NA,few
TGCAGTGCTAGCGGGAGGGCCATGACAGATACGCAGTATTTT,CSASGRAMTDTQYF,TRBJ2-3,TRBV20-1,TRBD2,NA
TGCGCCAGCAGCCCTGGACTAGCGGTGCCTTACGAGCAGTACTTC,CASSPGLAVPYEQYF,TRBJ2-7,TRBV5-1,TRBD2,few
TGTGCCAGCAGCAACGAGTATCAGAATCCGGACACCGGGGAGCTGTTTTTT,CASSNEYQNPDTGELFF,TRBJ2-2,TRBV7-8,NA,many
TGTGCCAGCAGCCCTCGTTTTAGCCCAGAGACCCAGTACTTC,CASSPRFSPETQYF,TRBJ2-5,TRBV7-2,NA,few
TGTGCCAGCAGTGCCCTCCCATCCTCCATGAACACTGAAGCTTTCTTT,CASSALPSSMNTEAFF,TRBJ1-1,TRBV25-1,NA,many
TGTGCCAGCAGCATGACCGGGGCTTACGAGCAGTACTTC,CASSMTGAYEQYF,TRBJ2-7,TRBV9,NA,NA
TGTGCCAGCAGGACGGCGGAGGGGCCCCAGCATTTT,CASRTAEGPQHF,TRBJ1-5,TRBV27,NA,NA
TGTGCCAGCAGTTACCCGACAGGGGTTGGCGGGGAGCTGTTTTTT,CASSYPTGVGGELFF,TRBJ2-2,TRBV6-5,TRBD1,NA
TGTGCCAGCAGTCCTTGGGGGGGGAATACCTACGAGCAGTACTTC,CASSPWGGNTYEQYF,TRBJ2-7,TRBV6-1,TRBD2,NA
TGTGCCAGCAGTTACCCCCCGACAGGGAACACTGAAGCTTTCTTT,CASSYPPTGNTEAFF,TRBJ1-1,TRBV6-5,NA,many
TGTGCCATCACTGGCGGGCCCGGGACTAGCGGGGGCTACGAGCAGTACTTC,CAITGGPGTSGGYEQYF,TRBJ2-7,TRBV10-3,TRBD2,few
TGTGCCAGCAGTAGACTAGCGGGAGAGTTGTCCTACAATGAGCAGTTCTTC,CASSRLAGELSYNEQFF,TRBJ2-1,TRBV12-3/TRBV12-4,TRBD2,NA
TGTGCCAGCAGCTTAGCGTCGACGGGGGCCCAAGAGACCCAGTACTTC,CASSLASTGAQETQYF,TRBJ2-5,TRBV11-1,NA,NA
TGTGCCAGCAGTCCCGAGACAGGGGAAGAGACCCAGTACTTC,CASSPETGEETQYF,TRBJ2-5,TRBV28,TRBD1,NA
TGCAGTGCTACCTTAGCGGGAGGGCTGGGTAACAGGGCGGGTGAGCAGTTCTTC,CSATLAGGLGNRAGEQFF,TRBJ2-1,TRBV20-1,TRBD2,NA
TGTGCCAGCAGTGAAATGGACGGGAACACCGGGGAGCTGTTTTTT,CASSEMDGNTGELFF,TRBJ2-2,TRBV25-1,NA,few
TGTGCCACCGCGAGGGGAACCGAGCAGTTCTTC,CATARGTEQFF,TRBJ2-1,TRBV15,NA,many
TGCGCCAGCAGCTTGGCCGGGACTAGGCTCGGGGAGCTGTTTTTT,CASSLAGTRLGELFF,TRBJ2-2,TRBV5-1,TRBD2,few
TGCAGTGCTAGACACATCCCAGGGGCGCCCACCTACGAGCAGTACTTC,CSARHIPGAPTYEQYF,TRBJ2-7,TRBV20-1,NA,NA
TGCGCCAGCAGCTTGAGAGCGGGGGGGCCCTACAATGAGCAGTTCTTC,CASSLRAGGPYNEQFF,TRBJ2-1,TRBV5-1,TRBD2,many